Sequencing of this T cell receptor beta chain was carried out in a study of CD8+CD57+ T cells in acquired aplastic anemia. CDR3 and TCR beta VDJ profiling relied on a genomic DNA template. TCRdb independently ran MiXCR on the reads; one entry per CDR3 protein. The top ten clones hold roughly three fifths of a sample with about 200,000 distinct CDR3 sequences, approximately 65% of them seen once. Trimming left V 0 bases short and J 5 bases short, with 16 bases between. This CDR3 is built from 15 residues. Germline values: CDR1 DFQATT, CDR2 SNEGSKA (reference sequence). Only a few counts were recorded for this clonotype. Those patients picked for sequencing had displayed CD8+CD57+ cell expansion on flow cytometry.

This clonotype was obtained from a human donor with aplastic anemia. This rearrangement joins TRBV20-1 to TRBJ2-5; the D call may be TRBD1 or TRBD2 (6 bases each). What was sequenced was sorted CD4+, CD8+, or CD8+CD57+ T cells (not recorded which) from PBMCs. The CDR3 is CSARDGKEGVETQYF. CDR3 DNA sequence: TGCAGTGCTAGAGATGGGAAGGAGGGGGTGGAGACCCAGTACTTC.